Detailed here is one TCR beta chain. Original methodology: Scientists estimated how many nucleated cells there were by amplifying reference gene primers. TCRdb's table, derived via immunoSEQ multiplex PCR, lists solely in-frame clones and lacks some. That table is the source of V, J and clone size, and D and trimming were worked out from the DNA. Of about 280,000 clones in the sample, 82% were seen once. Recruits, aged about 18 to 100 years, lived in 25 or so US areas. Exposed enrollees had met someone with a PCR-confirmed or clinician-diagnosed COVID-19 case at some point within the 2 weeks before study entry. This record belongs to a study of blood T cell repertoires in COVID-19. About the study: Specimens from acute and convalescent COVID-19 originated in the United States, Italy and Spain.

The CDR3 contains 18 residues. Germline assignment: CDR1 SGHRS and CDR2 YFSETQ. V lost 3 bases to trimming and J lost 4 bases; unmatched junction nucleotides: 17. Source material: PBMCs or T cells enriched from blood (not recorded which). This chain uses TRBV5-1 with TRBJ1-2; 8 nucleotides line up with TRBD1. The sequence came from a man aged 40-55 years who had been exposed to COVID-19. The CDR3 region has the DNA TGCGCCAGCAGCTCGACCCGGACAGGGTCCCTCAAAATCTATGGCTACACCTTC. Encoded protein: CASSSTRTGSLKIYGYTF.